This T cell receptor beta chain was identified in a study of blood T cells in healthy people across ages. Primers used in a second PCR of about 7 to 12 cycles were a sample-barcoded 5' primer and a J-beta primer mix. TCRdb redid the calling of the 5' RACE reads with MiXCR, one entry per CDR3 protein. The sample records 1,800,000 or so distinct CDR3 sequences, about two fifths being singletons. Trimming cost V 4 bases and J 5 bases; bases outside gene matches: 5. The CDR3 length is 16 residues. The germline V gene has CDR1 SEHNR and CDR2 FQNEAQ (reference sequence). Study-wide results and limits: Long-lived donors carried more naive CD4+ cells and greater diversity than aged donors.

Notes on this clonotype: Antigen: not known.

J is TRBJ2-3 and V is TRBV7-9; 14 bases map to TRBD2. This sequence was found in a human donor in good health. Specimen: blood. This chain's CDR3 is CASSSTSGGAIDTQYF. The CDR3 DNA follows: TGTGCCAGCAGCTCGACTAGCGGGGGGGCGATAGATACGCAGTATTTT.